This is a list of T cell receptor beta chains from one sample in a study of cytomegalovirus exposure and HLA in healthy donors. This table comes from immunoSEQ multiplex PCR, and its TCRdb copy is limited to in-frame clones, with some not included. In the table there are under 150,000 clones, 76% of which are singletons. Sample: PBMCs. All receptors derive from a female donor in good health and CMV-seropositive. The CDR3 runs from the conserved cysteine through the conserved F or W. A D gene is named only where the DNA matches it firmly. Clone size is given for some rows only: seen once, a few or many times, or a class if the clone is expanded.

V gene	J gene	D gene	clone size	CDR3 DNA	CDR3 protein
TRBV5-1	TRBJ2-2	TRBD2	.	TGCGCCAGCAGGCAAGGGACTACTTACACCGGGGAGCTGTTTTTT	CASRQGTTYTGELFF
TRBV7-3	TRBJ2-1	TRBD2	.	TGTGCCAGCAGCTTAAGGGGTAGCGGGGGGGCGTTAAGGATGGATGAGCAGTTCTTC	CASSLRGSGGALRMDEQFF
TRBV21-1	TRBJ2-1	.	.	TGTGCCAGCAGCAAAGCGGGCGACAGGGGGCGAAATGAGCAGTTCTTC	CASSKAGDRGRNEQFF
TRBV11-2	TRBJ2-7	.	.	TGTGCCAGCAGCTTAGGGGGAGTCGTTGTTTACGAGCAGTACTTC	CASSLGGVVVYEQYF
TRBV5-4	TRBJ2-1	TRBD1	.	TGTGCCAGCAGCTTGTCCCGGGTCAGGGGGTTCACTATCTCCTACAATGAGCAGTTCTTC	CASSLSRVRGFTISYNEQFF
TRBV30	TRBJ1-1	.	.	TGTGCCTGGAGTGTACCACAGGGAGTGAACACTGAAGCTTTCTTT	CAWSVPQGVNTEAFF
TRBV6-1	TRBJ2-7	TRBD1	.	TGTGCCAGCATGACAGGGGTCGAGCAGTACTTC	CASMTGVEQYF
TRBV9	TRBJ1-4	.	few	TGTGCCAGCAGCGTAGGAGGATATAATGAAAAACTGTTTTTT	CASSVGGYNEKLFF
TRBV21-1	TRBJ1-5	.	.	TGTGCCAGCAGCAAAGAGGGGGCACCGGGACAGGGTAGATATAGCAATCAGCCCCAGCATTTT	CASSKEGAPGQGRYSNQPQHF
TRBV12-5	TRBJ2-7	.	.	TGTGCTAGTGGCCACCGGACAGCCTCCTACGAGCAGTACTTC	CASGHRTASYEQYF
TRBV19	TRBJ1-5	.	.	TGTGCCAGTAGTATGGAGTACCAGCCCCAGCATTTT	CASSMEYQPQHF
TRBV19	TRBJ1-1	TRBD1	.	TGTGCCAGTACCAGAAGGGCGGACAGGGGTCGGGCCACTGAAGCTTTCTTT	CASTRRADRGRATEAFF
TRBV19	TRBJ1-4	TRBD1	.	TGTGCCACCAGCGGGACAGGGGCTGAAAAACTGTTTTTT	CATSGTGAEKLFF
TRBV6-5	TRBJ2-7	TRBD1	once	TGTGCCAGCAGCTGGGGACAGGGCCCCTACGAGCAGTACTTC	CASSWGQGPYEQYF
TRBV2	TRBJ2-5	TRBD2	.	TGTGCCAGCAGAGAGAGGACTAGCGGGACAGAGACCCAGTACTTC	CASRERTSGTETQYF
TRBV10-1	TRBJ2-2	TRBD1	.	TGCGCCAGCAGTGCCGGACAGGGTTCGGGGACCGGGGAGCTGTTTTTT	CASSAGQGSGTGELFF
TRBV7-3	TRBJ2-7	.	.	TGTGCCAGCAGCTTAAGTGCCGGGTCTTACGAGCAGTACTTC	CASSLSAGSYEQYF
TRBV7-3	TRBJ2-7	TRBD1	.	TGCGCCAGCAGCCAGACCGGGACAGGGAACCACGAGCAGTACTTC	CASSQTGTGNHEQYF
TRBV2	TRBJ1-2	.	.	TGTGCCAGCAGTGAACGTCCAGGGCTAGGCTATGGCTACACCTTC	CASSERPGLGYGYTF
TRBV25-1	TRBJ2-3	TRBD2	.	TGTGCCAGCAGTGATGGGCGGGAGGGCCTAGATACGCAGTATTTT	CASSDGREGLDTQYF
TRBV30	TRBJ2-7	TRBD2	.	TGTGCCTGGATCCTTAGGACTAGCGGGGCTCGGCATTCCTACGAGCAGTACTTC	CAWILRTSGARHSYEQYF
TRBV5-1	TRBJ1-2	.	.	TGCGCCAGCAGCTTGGGTGCCGGGTCTGGCTACACCTTC	CASSLGAGSGYTF
TRBV9	TRBJ2-1	.	.	TGTGCCAGCAGCGTACTAGGGGTTTCTTACAATGAGCAGTTCTTC	CASSVLGVSYNEQFF